The 10 T cell receptor beta chains below were found in one sample sequenced in a study of shared T cell receptors in the human thymus. TCRdb's table, derived via immunoSEQ multiplex PCR, lists solely in-frame clones and lacks some. The repertoire holds around 340,000 clones, with 95% as singletons. The sample comprised thymocytes. The receptors derive from a human donor.

This clone is a singleton in its sample. The chain couples TRBV1 to TRBJ2-1; no DNA check was done on the table's D call, TRBD2. TRBV1 is termed a pseudogene. CDR3 size: 16 residues. CDR3 in amino acids: CTSSQHTSHSYNEQFF. As DNA, the CDR3 is TGCACCAGCAGCCAGCACACTAGCCACTCCTACAATGAGCAGTTCTTC.

The rearrangement uses TRBV10-3 and TRBJ2-3, with D possibly matching TRBD2 (5 bases). Germline values: CDR1 ENHRY, CDR2 SYGVKD. The CDR3 runs to 16 residues. With 0 bases removed from V and 0 bases from J, the gap between germline ends came to 10 bases. CDR3 sequence: CAISESRTSSTDTQYF. CDR3 DNA: TGTGCCATCAGTGAGTCCAGGACTTCTAGCACAGATACGCAGTATTTT.

The V gene is TRBV2, the J gene TRBJ2-1; D call uncertain. Germline assignment: CDR1 SNHLY and CDR2 FYNNEI. With 8 bases removed from V and 6 bases from J, the gap between germline ends came to 8 bases. CDR3 length: 11 amino acids. The CDR3 DNA sequence: TGTGCCAGCCCCGCCCCCAATGAGCAGTTCTTC. Its protein product is CASPAPNEQFF. Drawing the rest from reference TRBV2 and TRBJ2-1, the complete variable domain is EPEVTQTPSHQVTQMGQEVILRCVPISNHLYFYWYRQILGQKVEFLVSFYNNEISEKSEIFDDQFSVERPDGSNFTLKIRSTKLEDSAMYFCASPAPNEQFFGPGTRLTVL.

This clone was observed a few times. V is TRBV19 and J is TRBJ2-1; no firm D call. The germline gives CDR1 LNHDA, CDR2 SQIVND (reference sequence). The V end lost 3 bases, the J end lost 2 bases, and 14 bases lay between the germline ends. The CDR3 is made up of 16 amino acids. DNA of the CDR3: TGTGCCAGTAGTATCGGGTGCGGAGACCCCTACAATGAGCAGTTCTTC. Its protein is CASSIGCGDPYNEQFF. The whole variable domain, remainder taken from reference TRBV19 and TRBJ2-1, is DGGITQSPKYLFRKEGQNVTLSCEQNLNHDAMYWYRQDPGQGLRLIYYSQIVNDFQKGDIAEGYSVSREKKESFPLTVTSAQKNPTAFYLCASSIGCGDPYNEQFFGPGTRLTVL.

This chain links TRBV4-1 with TRBJ1-2, with D maybe TRBD1 (6 bases). The CDR3 extends over 16 amino acids. Germline-derived CDR1 and CDR2 are MGHRA and YSYEKL. V was cut by 2 bases and J by 4 bases, with 17 bases left in between. The CDR3 DNA follows: TGCGCCAGCAGCCAATCCGGACAGACTAGTACCTATGGCTACACCTTC. This codes for CASSQSGQTSTYGYTF.

This rearrangement joins TRBV27 to TRBJ2-1; 9 bases are shared with TRBD1. J lost 9 bases, V lost 4 bases, and 10 bases had no gene match. CDR3 length: 15 amino acids. Germline CDR1 MNHEY, CDR2 SMNVEV (reference sequence). The CDR3 nucleotides read TGTGCCAGCAGTTCCCGGGACAGGGAGGGCGGTGAGCAGTTCTTC. Amino acids: CASSSRDREGGEQFF.

The CDR3 sequence: CATGLGDTEAFF. The CDR3 DNA reads TGTGCCACCGGGCTAGGGGACACTGAAGCTTTCTTT. The chain recombines TRBV19 with TRBJ1-1; a weak D match, TRBD1 (5 bases). This CDR3 has 12 residues. CDR1 LNHDA and CDR2 SQIVND come from the germline V gene (reference sequence). Between the trimmed V and J ends, which lost 10 bases and 3 bases, there was a span of 12 bases.

This chain uses TRBV6-5 with TRBJ1-4; 9 bases align to TRBD1. This CDR3 has 15 residues. The V and J ends lost 5 bases and 7 bases, in that order; junction bases with no gene match: 8. The germline V gene has CDR1 MNHEY and CDR2 SVGAGI. CDR3 sequence: CASSTPGTGPEKLFF. The DNA of the CDR3 is TGTGCCAGCAGTACCCCCGGGACAGGGCCTGAAAAACTGTTTTTT.

J is TRBJ2-1 and V is TRBV28, with D possibly matching TRBD2 (5 bases). The CDR3 contains 16 residues. CDR1 MDHEN and CDR2 SYDVKM come from the germline V gene. The V end was cut by 6 bases, the J end by 4 bases, with 19 bases between. The CDR3 region is CASRHWAVRGYNEQFF. The DNA of the CDR3 is TGTGCCAGCAGACACTGGGCGGTACGGGGATACAATGAGCAGTTCTTC.

The chain carries TRBV10-3 and TRBJ2-5; 14 nucleotides line up with TRBD2. CDR3 length: 17 residues. The V gene's germline CDR1 is ENHRY and CDR2 SYGVKD. The ends lost 4 bases at V and 4 bases at J; junction bases unmatched: 8. CDR3: CAISGEGTSGSLETQYF. In DNA, the CDR3 is TGTGCCATCAGTGGGGAGGGGACTAGCGGGAGTTTAGAGACCCAGTACTTC.